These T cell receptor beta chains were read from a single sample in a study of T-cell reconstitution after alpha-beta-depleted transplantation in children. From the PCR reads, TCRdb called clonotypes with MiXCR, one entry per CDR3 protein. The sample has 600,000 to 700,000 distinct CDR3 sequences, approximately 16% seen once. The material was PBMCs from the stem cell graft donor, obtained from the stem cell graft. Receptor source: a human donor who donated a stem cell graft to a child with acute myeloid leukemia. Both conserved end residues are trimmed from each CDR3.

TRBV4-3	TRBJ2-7	ASSQARTGSYEQY
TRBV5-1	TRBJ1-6	ASSFDVGRTYNSPLH
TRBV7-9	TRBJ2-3	ASSLATAGVGDTQY
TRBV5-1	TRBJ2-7	ASSLEVRASYEQY
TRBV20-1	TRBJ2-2	SADTESGELF
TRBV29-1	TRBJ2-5	SGQKETQY
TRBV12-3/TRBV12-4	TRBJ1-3	ASSLELSGNTIY
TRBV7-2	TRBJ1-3	ASSYQGTGNTIY
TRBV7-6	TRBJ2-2	ASSEGAAGELF
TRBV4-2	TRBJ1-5	ASSREGDLNQPQH
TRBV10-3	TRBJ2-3	AISEPDRGADTQY
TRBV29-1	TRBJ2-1	SVGEGPSYNEQF
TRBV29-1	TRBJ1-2	SVARTLGYGYT
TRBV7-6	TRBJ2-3	ASSQGPLGDTQY
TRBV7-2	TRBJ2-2	ASSLGLNTGELF
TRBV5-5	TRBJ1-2	ASSLAWDSDYGYT
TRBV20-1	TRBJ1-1	SAKGPKNTEAF
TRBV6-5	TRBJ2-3	ASSYSIGGSPDTQY
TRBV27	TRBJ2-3	ASSPDYQTQY
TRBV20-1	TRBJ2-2	SARWTNTGELF
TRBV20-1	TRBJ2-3	SAGVSGGLSTDTQY
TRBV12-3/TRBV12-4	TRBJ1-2	ASSFGGLDGYT
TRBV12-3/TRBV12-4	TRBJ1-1	ASSSQPGMNTEAF
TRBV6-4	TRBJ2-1	ASSVNSGAKNEQF
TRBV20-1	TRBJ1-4	CARILGRLLNEKLF
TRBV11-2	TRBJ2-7	ASSWAYEQY
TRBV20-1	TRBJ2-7	SARDLQSSYEQY
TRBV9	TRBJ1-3	ASSEGSGNTIY
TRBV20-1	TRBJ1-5	SARRSNSNQPQH
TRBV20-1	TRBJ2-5	SASSRETQY
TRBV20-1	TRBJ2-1	SARDRRTSNEQF
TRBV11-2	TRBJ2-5	ASSSSRENILQETQY
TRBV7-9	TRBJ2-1	ASSQYGADNEQF
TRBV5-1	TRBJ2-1	ASHLAGQGYNNEQF
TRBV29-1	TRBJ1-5	SVGAGTPNQPQH
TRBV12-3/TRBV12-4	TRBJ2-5	ASSSTGAGETQY
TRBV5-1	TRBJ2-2	ASSLATGMRIGELF
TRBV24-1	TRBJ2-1	ATSGPGQGYEQF
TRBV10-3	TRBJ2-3	AITDSGTGRRRDTQY
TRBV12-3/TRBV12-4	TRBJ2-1	ASSSYRGSKNEQF
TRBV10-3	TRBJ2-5	AISDGSRGETQY
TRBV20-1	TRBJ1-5	SASPQGQSQH
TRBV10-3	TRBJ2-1	AISESYSYNEQF
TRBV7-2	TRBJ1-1	ASSAPRLMNTEAF
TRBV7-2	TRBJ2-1	ASSSRAPPNEQF
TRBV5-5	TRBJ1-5	ASSFEQGKQPQH
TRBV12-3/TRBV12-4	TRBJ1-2	ASSLAGSDYGYT
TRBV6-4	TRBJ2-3	ASSVLAGGPDTQY
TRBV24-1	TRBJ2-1	ATSDLSGGPYNEQF
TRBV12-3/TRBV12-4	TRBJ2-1	ASSFGSSYNEQF
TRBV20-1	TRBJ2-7	SALAAGGRSYEQY
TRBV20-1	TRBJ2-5	SALGSRMFQETQY
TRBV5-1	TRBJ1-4	ASSLMGTLGEKLF
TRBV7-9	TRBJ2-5	ASSLVVVAKETQY
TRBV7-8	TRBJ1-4	ASSRTRIGQLGEKLF